This paragraph reports one T cell receptor (beta chain). This clonotype is characterized as medium-sized (0.01 to 0.1%). It lacks a known antigen. Per-base qualities were not stored, and no clone one base away is much larger. This sample is part of a study of T cell repertoires in cytomegalovirus infection (dated by TCRdb to the late 2010s). Looking at the study overall: The HLA type of each donor mattered for the analysis, because public TCR beta signatures pointed to carriage of CMV infection along with the matching HLA type. General conclusions and limits of the study: The ex vivo response was dominated by HLA-C-restricted CMV-specific TCR beta clonotypes, which also provided the single most frequent clonotype in two of eight donors. In both this cohort and an independent cohort of several hundred donors, the cumulative frequency of public TCR beta family members distinguished carriers of CMV infection plus the relevant HLA type.

The reads were generated on an Illumina HiSeq 1500. The public reads were quality trimmed at Q25 with fastp and then assembled into clones with MiXCR by TCRdb, keeping productive beta chains. Rows are combined by CDR3 protein, so each entry shows the most common genes and DNA. This sample comprises 100,000 to 150,000 distinct CDR3 sequences, roughly 8.2% of them detected only once. Around 10% of the sample lies in the top ten. There are 14 amino acids in the CDR3, from cysteine to phenylalanine inclusive. Only the CDR3 DNA is retained, 42 bases long and in frame from the first base. The germline V gene encodes CDR1 SGHTA and CDR2 FQGNSA. V drops 5 bases and J drops 0 bases, leaving 10 bases in between.

The sequence came from a human donor in good health (CMV status not recorded). Some clones in this sample may be carry-over from other donors' samples. Material for sequencing was PBMCs. Recombination linked TRBV7-2 to TRBJ1-1; too little of a D gene remains to name it. The DNA is as follows: TGTGCCAGCAGCCCTCACCAAATGAACACTGAAGCTTTCTTT. Its amino acids are CASSPHQMNTEAFF. Supplemented by the reference TRBV7-2 and TRBJ1-1 proteins around the CDR3, the complete variable domain is GAGVSQSPSNKVTEKGKDVELRCDPISGHTALYWYRQSLGQGLEFLIYFQGNSAPDKSGLPSDRFSAERTGGSVSTLTIQRTQQEDSAVYLCASSPHQMNTEAFFGQGTRLTVV.